Presented here are 8 T cell receptor beta chains from one specimen sequenced in a study of PD-1 blockade in classical Hodgkin lymphoma (dated by TCRdb to 2018 to 2020). The method behind the library was the immunoSEQ multiplex PCR assay. TCRdb stores this immuneACCESS table with in-frame sequences only. Part of the clones is absent; in the studies checked, under half of the shortfall reflects unresolved V genes, and no reason is known for the rest. The sample yields about 19,000 clones; roughly 77% were counted once. The biggest ten clones account for about 18% of the sample. Explained via the paper, the time point label denotes: cycle 2 day 1 (C2D1) of nivolumab. All trial patients had relapsed after autologous stem cell transplantation, with cohorts A, B and C differing in prior brentuximab vedotin exposure. The material sequenced was peripheral blood mononuclear cells (PBMCs), taken before the second cycle of nivolumab. The receptor source for this set is a human donor with classical Hodgkin lymphoma.

The chain employs TRBV7-9 and TRBJ1-5, with TRBD1 identical over 8 bases. This CDR3 contains 16 residues. Germline assignment: CDR1 SEHNR and CDR2 FQNEAQ (reference sequence). V lost 5 bases to trimming and J lost 0 bases; unmatched junction nucleotides: 6. The CDR3 protein is CASSIGQGNSNQPQHF. For the CDR3, the DNA is TGTGCCAGCAGCATCGGACAGGGCAATAGCAATCAGCCCCAGCATTTT. Using reference TRBV7-9 and TRBJ1-5 for the parts outside the CDR3, the full variable domain is DTGVSQNPRHKITKRGQNVTFRCDPISEHNRLYWYRQTLGQGPEFLTYFQNEAQLEKSRLLSDRFSAERPKGSFSTLEIQRTEQGDSAMYLCASSIGQGNSNQPQHFGDGTRLSIL.

This clone is a singleton in its sample. The chain carries TRBV4-1 and TRBJ2-3; D may be TRBD1 or TRBD2 (5 bases each). Deletions cut 0 bases from V and 2 bases from J, with 18 bases between. Germline V lookup: CDR1 MGHRA, CDR2 YSYEKL. CDR3 length equals 18 residues. The chain's CDR3 is CASSQDGGGSRDTDTQYF. The CDR3 DNA follows: TGCGCCAGCAGCCAAGATGGGGGTGGTAGCAGAGACACAGATACGCAGTATTTT.

This clone was recorded a few times. The chain is built from TRBV1 and TRBJ1-2; TRBD1 is taken as the D call from the table, unchecked against the DNA. TRBV1 is classified as a pseudogene. CDR3 length equals 14 residues. This CDR3 is CTSSAQGRYGLYTF. CDR3 bases: TGCACCAGCAGCGCGCAGGGGCGATACGGGCTCTACACCTTC.

In its sample, this clone was seen a few times. The chain is built from TRBV15 and TRBJ1-2; no reliable D call. The CDR3 has 12 amino acids. CDR1 and CDR2 (germline): LNHNV, YYDKDF (reference sequence). Trimming left V 0 bases short and J 7 bases short, with 6 bases between. The CDR3 sequence is CATSRDRFGYTF. In nucleotides, the CDR3 is TGTGCCACCAGCAGAGACCGTTTTGGCTACACCTTC.

The chain recombines TRBV7-9 with TRBJ2-1; 8 nucleotides align to TRBD1. The trim removed 2 bases at V and 4 bases at J, leaving 4 bases unmatched. Germline CDR1 and CDR2: SEHNR and FQNEAQ (reference sequence). This CDR3 spans 15 amino acids. Here the CDR3 reads CASSLLQGGYNEQFF. Here the CDR3 DNA reads TGTGCCAGCAGCTTACTACAGGGGGGTTACAATGAGCAGTTCTTC.

V is TRBV5-1 and J is TRBJ2-5; 7 bases line up with TRBD1. The CDR3 has 14 amino acids. CDR1 SGHRS and CDR2 YFSETQ come from the germline V gene. V lost 6 bases, J lost 2 bases, and 7 bases stayed unmatched. The CDR3 region is CASKRSGGQETQYF. CDR3 DNA: TGCGCCAGCAAGCGGTCAGGGGGACAAGAGACCCAGTACTTC.

The genes are TRBV30 and TRBJ1-5, with a weak D call TRBD1 (6 bases). The CDR3 is 13 amino acids. CDR1 GTSNPN and CDR2 SVGIG come from the germline V gene (reference sequence). The ends were cut back, 5 bases at V and 6 bases at J, with 14 bases in the middle. The CDR3, as DNA: TGTGCCTGGGCCACAGGGATTCGTCAGCCCCAGCATTTT. The encoded protein is CAWATGIRQPQHF.

The chain is built from TRBV19 and TRBJ2-1; D call uncertain. Germline CDR1 LNHDA, CDR2 SQIVND (reference sequence). V lost 3 bases and J 2 bases, leaving 11 bases between the germline ends. The CDR3 runs to 15 residues. CDR3 protein: CASSMGPQPYNEQFF. The CDR3 DNA reads TGTGCCAGTAGTATGGGTCCCCAACCCTACAATGAGCAGTTCTTC. The full variable domain, rest sourced from reference TRBV19 and TRBJ2-1, is DGGITQSPKYLFRKEGQNVTLSCEQNLNHDAMYWYRQDPGQGLRLIYYSQIVNDFQKGDIAEGYSVSREKKESFPLTVTSAQKNPTAFYLCASSMGPQPYNEQFFGPGTRLTVL.